This TCR beta chain was recovered during a study of post-analysis software for immune sequencing data. CDR1 and CDR2 from the germline V gene are SGHDN and FVKESK. Deletions cut 2 bases from V and 1 base from J, with 14 bases between. The CDR3 extends over 16 amino acids. The TCR beta cDNA libraries contained unique molecular identifiers. MiXCR, run by TCRdb on the PCR reads, gives a single entry per CDR3 protein. The top ten clones hold approximately 30% of a sample with 150,000 to 200,000 distinct CDR3 sequences, around 36% of them seen once. This sequence originates from a girl between 10 and 17 years old with multiple sclerosis. The input for sequencing was blood, taken after autologous hematopoietic stem cell transplantation. This chain uses TRBV14 with TRBJ2-5, with D unresolved. The CDR3 region is CASSQHPRRPQETQYF. The DNA of the CDR3 is TGTGCCAGCAGCCAACATCCCCGACGGCCCCAAGAGACCCAGTACTTC.